The entry below describes one T cell receptor beta chain. Its antigen is not identified. CDR3 size: 12 residues. Deletions cut 5 bases from V and 3 bases from J, with 8 bases between. CDR1 and CDR2 from the germline V gene are SGHDN and FVKESK. This specimen belongs to a study of CD8 T cells in Susac syndrome. General observations from the study: Individuals included in the TCR sequencing and HLA analysis were acknowledged by the study to be relatively few in number.

The authors sequenced TCR beta from blood CD8+ and CD4+ T cells. The TEMRA cells underwent FACS enrichment, while the CD8+ and CD4+ T cells underwent negative isolation. The RNA, roughly 0.5 to 1 ug, was put through reverse transcription using random hexamers. An immunoSEQ multiplex PCR generated amplified TCR beta CDR3 products spanning 54 Vbeta and 13 Jbeta. TCRdb passed the immunoSEQ multiplex PCR reads through MiXCR, listing each CDR3 protein once. The table shows a few hundred thousand distinct CDR3 sequences, with 85% to 95% occurring only once. The clonotype originates from a human donor with multiple sclerosis. J is TRBJ2-7 and V is TRBV14, with D unclear. Material: CD4+ T cells from PBMCs. CDR3 sequence reads: CASSGQIYEQYF. CDR3 coding DNA: TGTGCCAGCAGCGGGCAGATCTACGAGCAGTACTTC.